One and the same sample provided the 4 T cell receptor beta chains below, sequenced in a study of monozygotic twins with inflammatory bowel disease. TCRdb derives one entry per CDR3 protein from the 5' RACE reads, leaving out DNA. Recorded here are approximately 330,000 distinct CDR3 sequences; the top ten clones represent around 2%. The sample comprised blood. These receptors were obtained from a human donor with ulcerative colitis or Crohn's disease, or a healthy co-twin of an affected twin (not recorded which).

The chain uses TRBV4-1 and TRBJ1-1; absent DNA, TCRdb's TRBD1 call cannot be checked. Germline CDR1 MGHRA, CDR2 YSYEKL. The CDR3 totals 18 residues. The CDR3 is CASSQSMGPGSMNTEAFF.

CDR3 amino acids: CASSGLRGLGNTGELFF. This chain uses TRBV10-1 with TRBJ2-2; lacking DNA, the TRBD2 call made by TCRdb goes unchecked. This CDR3 contains 17 residues. The germline V gene has CDR1 WNHNN and CDR2 SYGVQD (reference sequence).

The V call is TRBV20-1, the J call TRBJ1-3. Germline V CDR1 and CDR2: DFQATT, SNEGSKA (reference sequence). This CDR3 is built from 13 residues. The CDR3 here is CSAALAGEYTIYF.

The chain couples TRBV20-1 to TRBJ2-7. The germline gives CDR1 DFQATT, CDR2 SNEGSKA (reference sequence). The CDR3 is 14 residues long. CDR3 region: CSARIRASNSEQYF.